The subject of this entry is one T cell receptor beta chain. Its antigen is still unknown. Base qualities are not recorded, but no much larger clone differs from it by a single base. The trial excluded patients who had a history of autoimmune disease or who were on systemic immunosuppression. Peripheral blood for TCR sequencing was drawn from every dose cohort at baseline, at cycle 4 day 1 and at cycle 7 day 1. Samples were obtained from an open-label, multicenter, first-in-human phase I dose-escalation trial of ivuxolimab. Adults with locally advanced or metastatic melanoma, renal cell, hepatocellular, or head and neck squamous cell carcinoma were enrolled in the trial. Before TCR sequencing, CD4+ T cells and CD8+ T cells from peripheral blood were sorted into separate populations. This entry belongs to a study of OX40 agonist ivuxolimab in advanced cancers. Turning to the overall study: The costimulatory receptor OX40 (CD134) was targeted by ivuxolimab, a fully human IgG2 agonistic monoclonal antibody. The purpose of peripheral TCRbeta sequencing was to test whether ivuxolimab changed TCR sequence diversity and led to clonal T-cell expansion. The paper covers the monotherapy dose-escalation part of the phase I ivuxolimab trial, which included N ≈ 50 patients. The dose-escalation cohort was 80% to 90% male with a mean age of approximately 60 years, ranging from 23 to 79. Prior anti-PD-1, anti-PD-L1 or anti-CTLA-4 therapy was permitted, and 40% to 50% of dose-escalation patients had received checkpoint inhibitors. Partial responses occurred in three dose-escalation patients, of whom one had hepatocellular carcinoma and two had cutaneous melanoma. Intravenous ivuxolimab was administered to patients every 2 weeks at six dose levels: 0.01, 0.1, 0.3, 1.5, 3 and 10 mg/kg. Among the 50 to 55 dose-escalation patients, about 19 had hepatocellular carcinoma, approximately 15 melanoma, 9 renal cell carcinoma and 9 head and neck cancer. Study-wide findings and limitations: The antigen specificity of the peripheral T cells that underwent clonal expansion was not determined. In the 0.1-3.0 mg/kg groups, partial responders were among the patients with the lowest normalized peripheral clonal expansion, particularly in CD8+ T cells. At doses of 0.1 to 3.0 mg/kg, clonal expansion of both CD4+ and CD8+ T cells in blood was seen between baseline and week 6. Low levels of normalized T-cell clonal expansion were also seen in some nonresponding patients. After ivuxolimab, expanded clones were on average more numerous among CD8+ T cells than among CD4+ T cells.

Compared with germline, V lacks 4 bases and J lacks 2 bases; bases without a gene match: 4. The CDR3, cysteine through phenylalanine, is 14 amino acids long. The sequence is cut down to CDR3 DNA, 42 bases in frame from base 1. CDR1 and CDR2 (SGHAT, FQNNGV) derive from the germline V gene. Genomic DNA was isolated from the sorted cells so that the TCRbeta CDR3 region could be sequenced. The immunoSEQ Assay was used for sequencing of TCRbeta CDR3 regions. TCRdb retrieved this table from immuneACCESS and kept in-frame rearrangements only. Not all clones are present; in checked studies, unresolved V genes account for under half, and no reason is known for the remainder. Here the sample has about 35,000 clones; roughly 84% occur a single time. Over 1.5% of the sample is in the top ten clones.

This receptor was obtained from an adult with an advanced solid tumor such as melanoma, head and neck, liver or kidney cancer. Sequences were derived from CD4+ or CD8+ T cells sorted from blood, sampled in a trial of the OX40 agonist ivuxolimab. Recombination joined TRBV11-2 with TRBJ2-5; 7 of the junction bases match TRBD1. The CDR3 protein: CASSYDRAQETQYF. The DNA sequence follows: TGTGCCAGCAGCTACGACAGGGCACAAGAGACCCAGTACTTC.